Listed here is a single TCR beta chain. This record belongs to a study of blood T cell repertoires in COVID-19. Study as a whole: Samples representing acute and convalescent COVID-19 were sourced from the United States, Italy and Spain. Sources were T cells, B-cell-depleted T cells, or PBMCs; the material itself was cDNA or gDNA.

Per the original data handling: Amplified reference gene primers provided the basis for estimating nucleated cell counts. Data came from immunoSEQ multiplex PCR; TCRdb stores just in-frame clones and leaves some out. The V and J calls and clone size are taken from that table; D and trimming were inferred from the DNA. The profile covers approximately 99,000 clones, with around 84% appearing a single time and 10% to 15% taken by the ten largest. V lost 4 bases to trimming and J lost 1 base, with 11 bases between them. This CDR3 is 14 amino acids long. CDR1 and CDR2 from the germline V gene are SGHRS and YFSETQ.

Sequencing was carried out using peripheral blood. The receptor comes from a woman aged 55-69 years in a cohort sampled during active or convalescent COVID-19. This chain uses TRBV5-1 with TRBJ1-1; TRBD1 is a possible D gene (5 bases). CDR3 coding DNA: TGCGCCAGCAGCCCCCAGGGTGGGAACACTGAAGCTTTCTTT. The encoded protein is CASSPQGGNTEAFF.